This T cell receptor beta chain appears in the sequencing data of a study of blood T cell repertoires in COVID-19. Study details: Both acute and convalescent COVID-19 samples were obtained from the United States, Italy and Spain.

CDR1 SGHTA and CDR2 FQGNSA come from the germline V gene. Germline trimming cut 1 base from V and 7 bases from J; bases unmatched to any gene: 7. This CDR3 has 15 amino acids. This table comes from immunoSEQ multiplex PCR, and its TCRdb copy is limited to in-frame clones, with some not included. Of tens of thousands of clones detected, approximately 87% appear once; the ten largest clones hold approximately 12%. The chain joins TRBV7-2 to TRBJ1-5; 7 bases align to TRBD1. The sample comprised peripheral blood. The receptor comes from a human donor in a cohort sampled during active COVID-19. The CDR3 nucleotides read TGTGCCAGCAGCTTAGGGGACAGTGAACGACAGCCCCAGCATTTT. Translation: CASSLGDSERQPQHF.